The 9 T cell receptor beta chains listed next were all sequenced from one sample in a study of PD-L1 blockade in urothelial cancer. Generated by immunoSEQ multiplex PCR, the TCRdb table keeps only in-frame clones and is missing some. The table has 50,000 to 60,000 clones, approximately 90% seen once. Time point indicated: peripheral blood 6 weeks after treatment start. Sequences were derived from PBMCs, sampled around atezolizumab (anti-PD-L1) treatment. The receptors were gathered from a man aged 55-75 years with urothelial cancer.

The V call is TRBV5-4, the J call TRBJ2-1; perhaps TRBD2 as D (5 bases). CDR3 length: 16 amino acids. Deletions cut 0 bases from V and 0 bases from J, with 10 bases between. CDR1 is SGHNT, CDR2 YYREEE, per germline (reference sequence). CDR3 coding DNA: TGTGCCAGCAGCTTGGTGCAGCGGAGCTCCTACAATGAGCAGTTCTTC. Its translation is CASSLVQRSSYNEQFF.

The rearrangement links TRBV20-1 to TRBJ2-1, with D tentatively TRBD2 (5 bases). CDR1 and CDR2 from the germline V gene are DFQATT and SNEGSKA (reference sequence). With 4 bases removed from V and 7 bases from J, the gap between germline ends came to 8 bases. The CDR3 is 11 residues long. CDR3 coding DNA: TGCAGTGCTAAGAGGGAAAATGAGCAGTTCTTC. It yields the protein CSAKRENEQFF.

The rearrangement links TRBV15 to TRBJ1-4, with a tentative D call TRBD1 (5 bases). The CDR3 sequence is 15 residues long. Per the germline V gene, CDR1 is LNHNV and CDR2 is YYDKDF (reference sequence). The germline V and J ends were trimmed by 6 bases and 8 bases, with 19 bases remaining between them. CDR3 sequence reads: CATRDFGHGGEKLFF. The CDR3 DNA is TGTGCCACCAGAGACTTCGGACATGGAGGGGAAAAACTGTTTTTT.

V gene TRBV5-4 combines with J gene TRBJ1-2, with D perhaps matching TRBD1 (6 bases). The V end was cut by 1 base, the J end by 3 bases, with 10 bases between. Germline V gives CDR1 SGHNT, CDR2 YYREEE (reference sequence). The CDR3 runs 14 residues. CDR3 DNA: TGTGCCAGCAGCTTGAGTGGGACATACTATGGCTACACCTTC. This sequence encodes CASSLSGTYYGYTF. Full variable domain (rest looked up from reference TRBV5-4 and TRBJ1-2): ETGVTQSPTHLIKTRGQQVTLRCSSQSGHNTVSWYQQALGQGPQFIFQYYREEENGRGNFPPRFSGLQFPNYSSELNVNALELDDSALYLCASSLSGTYYGYTFGSGTRLTVV.

The V and J genes are TRBV19 and TRBJ2-2, with D possibly matching TRBD2 (6 bases). Deletions cut 10 bases from V and 7 bases from J, with 19 bases between. Germline CDR1 LNHDA, CDR2 SQIVND (reference sequence). The CDR3 sequence is 14 residues long. This chain's CDR3 is CATTGDGGGGELFF. CDR3 nucleotides: TGTGCCACCACGGGTGACGGGGGTGGCGGGGAGCTGTTTTTT.

V gene TRBV30 combines with J gene TRBJ2-7; D is unresolved. From germline, CDR1 is GTSNPN and CDR2 SVGIG (reference sequence). The length of the CDR3 is 13 residues. Deletions cut 3 bases from V and 2 bases from J, with 11 bases between. CDR3 coding DNA: TGTGCCTGGAGGTCCAGGTTTGCCTACGAGCAGTACTTC. It translates to CAWRSRFAYEQYF.

The chain has TRBV28 and TRBJ2-7, with D possibly TRBD2 on 5 matching bases. Germline loops: CDR1 MDHEN, CDR2 SYDVKM. CDR3 size: 14 residues. V lost 6 bases, J lost 3 bases, and 15 bases lay in between. Written as DNA, the CDR3 is TGTGCCAGCAGCCCCCCGCTAGCCCGCTACGAGCAGTACTTC. As protein: CASSPPLARYEQYF.

The sample holds one count of this clone. This sequence joins TRBV6-1 and TRBJ2-1, with 12 bases lining up with TRBD2. Germline V gene lookup returns CDR1 MNHNS and CDR2 SASEGT. This CDR3 spans 15 amino acids. V lost 4 bases and J lost 7; bases outside the gene matches: 5. The DNA for the CDR3 is TGTGCCAGCAGTGCTCTAGCGGGGGGGCCGAATGAGCAGTTCTTC. The encoded protein is CASSALAGGPNEQFF.

The V gene is TRBV6-1, the J gene TRBJ2-7; the match to TRBD1 covers 9 bases. The CDR3 length is 14 residues. Germline trimming cut 6 bases from V and 7 bases from J; bases unmatched to any gene: 10. Germline assignment: CDR1 MNHNS and CDR2 SASEGT. CDR3: CASSPGTGSGEQYF. DNA of the CDR3: TGTGCCAGCAGCCCCGGGACAGGGAGCGGTGAGCAGTACTTC.